This TCR beta chain stems from a study of cytomegalovirus exposure and HLA in healthy donors. Study-wide results and limits: The finding came from a later analysis; first-cohort TCR clusters tended to co-occur in the roughly 120 validation repertoires. The listing of roughly 160 TCR beta chains classed them as cytomegalovirus-associated.

With respect to this clone: Its target is not known.

Sequenced by immunoSEQ multiplex PCR; TCRdb stores in-frame clones only, minus some. Of fewer than 350,000 clones in the sample, roughly 90% were seen once. Per germline, CDR1 MDHEN and CDR2 SYDVKM. V was trimmed by 3 bases and J by 1 base, leaving 13 bases between them. CDR3 length: 16 residues. V and J are TRBV28 and TRBJ1-5, with D unresolved. Sequences were obtained from PBMCs. This receptor was obtained from a woman in her late teens or twenties in good health and CMV-seronegative. CDR3 in amino acids: CASSFGLVGSNQPQHF. CDR3 sequence (DNA): TGTGCCAGCAGTTTCGGCCTGGTGGGCAGCAATCAGCCCCAGCATTTT.